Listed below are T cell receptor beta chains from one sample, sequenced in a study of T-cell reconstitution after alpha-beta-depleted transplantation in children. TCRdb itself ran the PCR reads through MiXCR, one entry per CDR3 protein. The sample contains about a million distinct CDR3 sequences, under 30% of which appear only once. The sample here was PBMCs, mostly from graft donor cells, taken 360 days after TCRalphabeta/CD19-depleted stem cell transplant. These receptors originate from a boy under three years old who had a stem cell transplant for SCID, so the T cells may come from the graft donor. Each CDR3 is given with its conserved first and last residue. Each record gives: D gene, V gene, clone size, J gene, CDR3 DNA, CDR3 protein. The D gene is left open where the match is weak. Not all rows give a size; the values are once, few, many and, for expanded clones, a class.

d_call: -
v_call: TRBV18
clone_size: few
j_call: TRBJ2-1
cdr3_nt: TGTGCCAGCTCACCATCTATCTCGGGAAATGGGGGCTTCAATGAGCAGTTCTTC
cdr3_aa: CASSPSISGNGGFNEQFF

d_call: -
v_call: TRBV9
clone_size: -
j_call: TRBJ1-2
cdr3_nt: TGTGCCAGCAGCGCAACCCAGGGGCGGCCTGAGTATGGCTACACCTTC
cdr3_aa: CASSATQGRPEYGYTF

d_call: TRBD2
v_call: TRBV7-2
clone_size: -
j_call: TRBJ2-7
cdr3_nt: TGTGCCAGCAGCTTAATGGGGGGGGGTTCCTACGAGCAGTACTTC
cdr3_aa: CASSLMGGGSYEQYF

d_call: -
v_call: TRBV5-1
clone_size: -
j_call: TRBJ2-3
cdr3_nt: TGCGCCAGCAGCTTTGGACCAGGGTTCGGAGATACGCAGTATTTT
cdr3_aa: CASSFGPGFGDTQYF

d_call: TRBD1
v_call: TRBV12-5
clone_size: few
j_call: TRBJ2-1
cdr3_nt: TGTGCTAGTGGCCTGGGACAGGGACGTGGAAATGAGCAGTTCTTC
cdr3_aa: CASGLGQGRGNEQFF

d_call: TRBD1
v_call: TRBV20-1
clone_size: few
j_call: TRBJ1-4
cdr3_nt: TGCAGTGCTAGAGCCGGGACAGCTGTTGGAAAACTGTTTTTT
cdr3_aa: CSARAGTAVGKLFF

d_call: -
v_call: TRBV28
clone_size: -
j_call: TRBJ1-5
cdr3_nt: TGTGCCAGCAGTTTTCTTATCACAGCTTGGGTAAGCAATCAGCCCCAGCATTTT
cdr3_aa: CASSFLITAWVSNQPQHF

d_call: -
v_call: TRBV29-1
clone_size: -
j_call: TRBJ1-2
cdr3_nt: TGCAGCGTTGAAGAGGACAGCGTCTACTATGGCTACACCTTC
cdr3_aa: CSVEEDSVYYGYTF

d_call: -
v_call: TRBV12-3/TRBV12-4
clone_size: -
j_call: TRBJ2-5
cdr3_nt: TGTGCCAGCAGTTTGATCCCCGGGGAGACCCAGTACTTC
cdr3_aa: CASSLIPGETQYF

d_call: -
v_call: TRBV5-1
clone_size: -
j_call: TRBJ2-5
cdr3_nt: TGCGCCAGCAGCTTGGTTGTTCAGGCGCAAGAGACCCAGTACTTC
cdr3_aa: CASSLVVQAQETQYF

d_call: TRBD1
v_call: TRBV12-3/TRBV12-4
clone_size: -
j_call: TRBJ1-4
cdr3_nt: TGTGCCAGCAGTTTATCGGACAGGGGAAATGAAAAACTGTTTTTT
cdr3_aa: CASSLSDRGNEKLFF

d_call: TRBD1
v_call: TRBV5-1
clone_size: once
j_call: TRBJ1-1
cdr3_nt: TGCGCCAGCAGCTTGGCAGGGGGACTAGGGAACACTGAAGCTTTCTTT
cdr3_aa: CASSLAGGLGNTEAFF

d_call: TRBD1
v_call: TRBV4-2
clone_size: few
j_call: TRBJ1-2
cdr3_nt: TGTGCCAGCAGCCAAGTCGCAATAGAACAGGGGGTAAATGGCTACACCTTC
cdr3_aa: CASSQVAIEQGVNGYTF

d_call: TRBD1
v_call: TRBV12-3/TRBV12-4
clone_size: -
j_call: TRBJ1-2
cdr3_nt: TGTGCCAGCAGTTTCCGGACAGGCTCACTCATGGGCTACACCTTC
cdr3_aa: CASSFRTGSLMGYTF

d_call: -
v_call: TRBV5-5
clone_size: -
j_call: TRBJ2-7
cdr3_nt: TGTGCCAGCAGCCGGTTCCACGAGCAGTACTTC
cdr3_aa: CASSRFHEQYF

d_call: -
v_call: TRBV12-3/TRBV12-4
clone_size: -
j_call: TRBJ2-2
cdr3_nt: TGTGCCAGCAGTTTCATGAAGGATTCCGGGGAGCTGTTTTTT
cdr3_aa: CASSFMKDSGELFF

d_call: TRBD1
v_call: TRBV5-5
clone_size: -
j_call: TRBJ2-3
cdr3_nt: TGTGCCAGCAGCCACGCCCTTCGGGACAGACTTGCAGATACGCAGTATTTT
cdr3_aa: CASSHALRDRLADTQYF

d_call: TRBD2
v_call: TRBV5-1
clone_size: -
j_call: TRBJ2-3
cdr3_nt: TGCGCCAGCAGAGTCAGCGGGGGTAGCACAGATACGCAGTATTTT
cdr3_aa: CASRVSGGSTDTQYF

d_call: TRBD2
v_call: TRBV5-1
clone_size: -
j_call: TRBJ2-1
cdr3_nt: TGCGCCAGCAGCTTGTGGTCCAGCGGGGCCCCACAGCAGTTCTTC
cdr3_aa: CASSLWSSGAPQQFF

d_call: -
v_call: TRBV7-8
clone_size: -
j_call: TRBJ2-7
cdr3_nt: TGTGCCAGCAGCTCAGGGGTCAGCCGGTTAACTAGCGAGCAGTACTTC
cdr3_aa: CASSSGVSRLTSEQYF

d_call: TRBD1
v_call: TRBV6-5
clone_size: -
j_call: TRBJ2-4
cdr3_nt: TGTGCCAGCATTAACAGGGGCTTGGTCGGCAAAAACATTCAGTACTTC
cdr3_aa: CASINRGLVGKNIQYF